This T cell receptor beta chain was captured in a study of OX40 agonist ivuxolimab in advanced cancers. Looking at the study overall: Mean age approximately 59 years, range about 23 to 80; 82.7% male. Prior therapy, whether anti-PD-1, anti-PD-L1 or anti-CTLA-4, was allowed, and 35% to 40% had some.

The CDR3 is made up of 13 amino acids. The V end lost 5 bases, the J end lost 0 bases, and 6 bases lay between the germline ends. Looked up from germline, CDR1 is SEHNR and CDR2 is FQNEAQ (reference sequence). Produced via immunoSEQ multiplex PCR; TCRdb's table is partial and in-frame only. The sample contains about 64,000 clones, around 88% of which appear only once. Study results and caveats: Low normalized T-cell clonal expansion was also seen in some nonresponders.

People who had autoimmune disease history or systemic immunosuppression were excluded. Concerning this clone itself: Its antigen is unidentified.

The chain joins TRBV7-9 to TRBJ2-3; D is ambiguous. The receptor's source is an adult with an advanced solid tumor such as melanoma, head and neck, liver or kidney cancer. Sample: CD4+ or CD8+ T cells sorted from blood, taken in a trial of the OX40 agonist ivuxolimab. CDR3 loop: CASSPPSTDTQYF. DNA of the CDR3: TGTGCCAGCAGCCCCCCTAGCACAGATACGCAGTATTTT.